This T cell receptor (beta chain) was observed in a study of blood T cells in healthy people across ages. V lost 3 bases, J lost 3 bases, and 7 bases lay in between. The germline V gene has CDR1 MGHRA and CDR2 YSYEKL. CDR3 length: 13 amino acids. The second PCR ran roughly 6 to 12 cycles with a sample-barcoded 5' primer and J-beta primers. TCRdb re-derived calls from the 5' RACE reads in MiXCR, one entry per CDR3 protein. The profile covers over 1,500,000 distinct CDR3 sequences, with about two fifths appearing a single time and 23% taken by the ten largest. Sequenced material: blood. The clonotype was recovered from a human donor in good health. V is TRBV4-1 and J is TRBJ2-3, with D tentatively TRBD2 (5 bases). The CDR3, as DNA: TGCGCCAGCAGCCATCGGAGGACAGATACGCAGTATTTT. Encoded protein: CASSHRRTDTQYF.